Presented here are 32 T cell receptor beta chains from one specimen sequenced in a study of T-cell memory formation after mild COVID-19. TCRdb processed the 5' RACE reads anew with MiXCR; each CDR3 protein has one entry. The profile shows about 350,000 distinct CDR3 sequences, around 27% of them singletons. Material for sequencing was PBMCs or a T cell subset sorted from them (not recorded which). The receptors come from an adult woman who had mild COVID-19 (a few samples of this study predate the infection). Cell type and time point are not known.

V gene TRBV29-1 combines with J gene TRBJ2-1, with no clear D. The CDR3 has 12 amino acids. V was shortened by 3 bases and J by 8 bases, with 11 bases between the two germline ends. Germline V gene sequence: CDR1 SQVTM, CDR2 ANQGSEA. CDR3 residues: CSVDPSSDEQFF. The CDR3 nucleotides read TGCAGCGTTGATCCCAGTTCGGATGAGCAGTTCTTC.

The gene calls are TRBV18 and TRBJ2-7; D not certain. Germline V gene lookup returns CDR1 KGHSH and CDR2 LQKENI. V shed 3 bases and J shed 1 base, with 10 bases lying between them. The CDR3 is made up of 14 amino acids. The CDR3 protein is CASSPANESYEQYF. The DNA of the CDR3 is TGTGCCAGCTCACCCGCGAACGAATCCTACGAGCAGTACTTC.

This clonotype was seen only a few times. J is TRBJ2-3 and V is TRBV7-9; tentative D call: TRBD2 (6 bases). The V gene's germline CDR1 is SEHNR and CDR2 FQNEAQ (reference sequence). Trimming took off 2 bases at V and 1 base at J, with 16 bases between the two ends. The CDR3 totals 17 residues. This chain's CDR3 is CASSLWFGGSGTDTQYF. CDR3 coding DNA: TGTGCCAGCAGCTTATGGTTTGGGGGGAGCGGCACAGATACGCAGTATTTT.

This chain joins TRBV29-1 and TRBJ2-7; maybe TRBD1 (8 bases). V gave up 0 bases and J gave up 4 bases, with 16 bases separating them. The CDR3 covers 15 residues. CDR1 is SQVTM, CDR2 ANQGSEA, per germline. CDR3 loop: CSVEDPKQGGYEQYF. The CDR3 coding sequence is TGCAGCGTTGAAGATCCAAAACAGGGGGGGTACGAGCAGTACTTC.

The rearrangement links TRBV5-1 to TRBJ2-1; 10 bases match TRBD2. V was clipped by 0 bases and J by 5 bases; unmatched bases: 8. The CDR3 is made up of 17 amino acids. Germline CDR1 SGHRS, CDR2 YFSETQ. In DNA, the CDR3 is TGCGCCAGCAGCTTGGTTGGTAGCGGGAGGCCAGACAATGAGCAGTTCTTC. Its translation is CASSLVGSGRPDNEQFF.

This clonotype was observed at least ten times. This chain links TRBV7-9 with TRBJ2-2, with 8 nucleotides matching TRBD1. Germline values: CDR1 SEHNR, CDR2 FQNEAQ (reference sequence). Trimming took 3 bases from V and 3 from J; bases not matched to a gene: 6. The CDR3 runs 16 residues. Written as DNA, the CDR3 is TGTGCCAGCAGCTTCGGACAGGGATTTCACACCGGGGAGCTGTTTTTT. Residues: CASSFGQGFHTGELFF.

The J gene is TRBJ2-2, the V gene TRBV12-3 or TRBV12-4; D is undetermined. The CDR3 runs 13 residues. V gave up 4 bases and J gave up 6 bases, with 9 bases separating them. This CDR3 is CASSSRFPGELFF. The DNA for the CDR3 is TGTGCCAGCAGTTCCCGGTTCCCCGGGGAGCTGTTTTTT.

Only a few counts were recorded for this clonotype. The chain links TRBV11-2 to TRBJ2-7; 8 positions match TRBD1. V lost 3 bases to trimming and J lost 0 bases; unmatched junction nucleotides: 4. Germline V gene sequence: CDR1 SGHAT, CDR2 FQNNGV. The CDR3 runs to 15 residues. The CDR3 DNA reads as TGTGCCAGCAGCTTGGTAGGACAGGGCTCCTACGAGCAGTACTTC. Protein sequence: CASSLVGQGSYEQYF.

The sample holds a few counts of this clonotype. The rearrangement joins TRBV7-3 to TRBJ2-2; 9 bases agree with TRBD1. With V trimmed by 2 bases and J by 5 bases, 9 bases remained unmatched. The CDR3 extends over 17 amino acids. CDR1 and CDR2 from the germline V gene are SGHTA and FQGTGA. Here the CDR3 DNA reads TGTGCCAGCAGCTTAGCCCTCTACAGGGGGCATACCGGGGAGCTGTTTTTT. Amino acid sequence: CASSLALYRGHTGELFF.

The chain employs TRBV27 and TRBJ2-1; 14 bases agree with TRBD2. The J segment lost 6 bases and the V segment lost 3 bases, leaving 1 base of the junction unmatched. The CDR3 has 15 residues. Germline V gene lookup returns CDR1 MNHEY and CDR2 SMNVEV (reference sequence). The CDR3 DNA sequence: TGTGCCAGCAGTTTTGGGACTAGCGGGGGCAATGAGCAGTTCTTC. It codes for CASSFGTSGGNEQFF.

The chain uses TRBV20-1 and TRBJ2-5, with D perhaps TRBD2 (5 bases). V was trimmed by 1 base and J by 4 bases, leaving 19 bases between them. The CDR3 covers 16 residues. Germline loops: CDR1 DFQATT, CDR2 SNEGSKA (reference sequence). Here the CDR3 DNA reads TGCAGTGCTAGAGGAGCGGTCCCCCACGAACCAGAGACCCAGTACTTC. It specifies CSARGAVPHEPETQYF.

The chain uses TRBV27 and TRBJ2-7; 10 bases are shared with TRBD2. Germline trimming cut 7 bases from V and 1 base from J; bases unmatched to any gene: 7. CDR1 is MNHEY and CDR2 is SMNVEV in the germline V gene (reference sequence). The CDR3 spans 15 residues. CDR3 coding DNA: TGTGCCAGCAAAGGACAGGGACTAGCGTCCTACGAGCAGTACTTC. Translated: CASKGQGLASYEQYF.

V gene TRBV30 combines with J gene TRBJ1-5, with D possibly being TRBD1 (6 bases). The CDR3 length is 13 residues. V gave up 2 bases and J gave up 5 bases, with 10 bases separating them. From germline, CDR1 is GTSNPN and CDR2 SVGIG (reference sequence). The CDR3 coding sequence is TGTGCCTGGAGTATGAGGGGGGATCAGCCCCAGCATTTT. Protein: CAWSMRGDQPQHF.

The chain joins TRBV24-1 to TRBJ2-7; 7 bases match TRBD1. Looked up from germline, CDR1 is KGHDR and CDR2 is SFDVKD. The junction had 5 bases not matched to a gene; V was cut back by 4 bases and J by 3 bases. The CDR3 extends over 14 amino acids. CDR3 sequence: CATSEGDSHYEQYF. The CDR3 nucleotides are TGTGCCACCAGTGAGGGGGACAGTCACTACGAGCAGTACTTC.

This clonotype was recorded only once. This chain joins TRBV5-5 and TRBJ1-2; D is perhaps TRBD1 (5 bases). V lost 4 bases and J lost 1, with 14 bases in between. CDR3 size: 15 residues. Germline V lookup: CDR1 SGHKS, CDR2 YYEKEE (reference sequence). CDR3 bases: TGTGCCAGCAGCCCTTCACCGACAGTTAACTATGGCTACACCTTC. Encoded protein: CASSPSPTVNYGYTF.

The chain links TRBV7-9 to TRBJ1-2; TRBD1 is a possible D gene (6 bases). CDR3 length: 9 residues. Germline V lookup: CDR1 SEHNR, CDR2 FQNEAQ (reference sequence). Trimming removed 4 bases from V and 13 bases from J, with 7 bases in between. The CDR3 DNA is TGTGCCAGCAGCTCGGACAGCACCTTC. Protein product: CASSSDSTF. The whole variable domain, filled in from reference TRBV7-9 and TRBJ1-2, reads DTGVSQNPRHKITKRGQNVTFRCDPISEHNRLYWYRQTLGQGPEFLTYFQNEAQLEKSRLLSDRFSAERPKGSFSTLEIQRTEQGDSAMYLCASSSDSTFGSGTRLTVV.

This clonotype has just a few counts. This chain uses TRBV20-1 with TRBJ2-3; D is perhaps TRBD1 or TRBD2 (5 bases each). This CDR3 comprises 15 residues. Trimming removed 1 base from V and 6 bases from J, with 17 bases in between. The V gene's germline CDR1 is DFQATT and CDR2 SNEGSKA (reference sequence). Here the CDR3 reads CSARAGTRGVDTQYF. The CDR3 DNA reads as TGCAGTGCTAGAGCCGGGACCCGAGGTGTGGATACGCAGTATTTT.

V usage is TRBV15 and J usage is TRBJ2-7, with D possibly being TRBD1 or TRBD2 (5 bases each). The CDR3 runs to 15 residues. Germline V lookup: CDR1 LNHNV, CDR2 YYDKDF (reference sequence). V was trimmed by 1 base and J by 4 bases, leaving 14 bases between them. In nucleotides, the CDR3 is TGTGCCACCAGCAGAGCTCGGGGTAACAGGTACGAGCAGTACTTC. It yields the protein CATSRARGNRYEQYF. Variable domain in full (rest from reference TRBV15 and TRBJ2-7): DAMVIQNPRYQVTQFGKPVTLSCSQTLNHNVMYWYQQKSSQAPKLLFHYYDKDFNNEADTPDNFQSRRPNTSFCFLDIRSPGLGDTAMYLCATSRARGNRYEQYFGPGTRLTVT.

The chain links TRBV7-6 to TRBJ2-2; the match to TRBD1 covers 8 bases. The CDR3 runs to 16 residues. V dropped 4 bases and J dropped 3; count of bases not matched to a gene: 7. Germline V gene data show CDR1 as SGHVS and CDR2 as FNYEAQ. The CDR3 spells CASSSRQGSYTGELFF. The CDR3 region has the DNA TGTGCCAGCAGCTCCCGACAGGGGTCATACACCGGGGAGCTGTTTTTT.

This clonotype appeared a few times. The chain combines TRBV30 with TRBJ2-7; TRBD1 is a possible D gene (5 bases). V was shortened by 4 bases and J by 3 bases, with 13 bases between the two germline ends. Germline V gene data show CDR1 as GTSNPN and CDR2 as SVGIG (reference sequence). The CDR3 has 13 amino acids. CDR3 in DNA: TGTGCCTGGACGGGCAGGGTGGTCTACGAGCAGTACTTC. It codes for CAWTGRVVYEQYF.

The chain uses TRBV12-3 or TRBV12-4 and TRBJ2-1, with 13 nucleotides matching TRBD2. Germline trimming cut 6 bases from V and 7 bases from J; bases unmatched to any gene: 3. There are 14 residues in the CDR3. Written as DNA, the CDR3 is TGTGCCAGCAGACTAGCGGGAGGGAGGAATGAGCAGTTCTTC. This translates into CASRLAGGRNEQFF.

V gene TRBV5-1 combines with J gene TRBJ1-5; D might be TRBD1 (5 bases). This CDR3 region has 12 residues. Trimming took 4 bases from V and 9 from J, leaving 11 bases between them. CDR1 and CDR2 from the germline V gene are SGHRS and YFSETQ. CDR3 nucleotide sequence: TGCGCCAGCAGCCCTTCAGGGTCGCCCCAGCATTTT. Translated, it gives CASSPSGSPQHF.

The V call is TRBV6-5, the J call TRBJ2-7; tentatively, D is TRBD1 or TRBD2 (5 bases each). CDR1 is MNHEY, CDR2 SVGAGI, per germline. Trimming pared 4 bases from V and 3 bases from J, leaving 16 bases between. CDR3 length: 15 amino acids. The CDR3 sequence is CASSFSGRSDYEQYF. CDR3 bases: TGTGCCAGCAGTTTCTCGGGACGGAGTGACTACGAGCAGTACTTC.

The rearrangement uses TRBV25-1 and TRBJ1-3, with 7 nucleotides matching TRBD1. This CDR3 is 13 amino acids long. V was clipped by 7 bases and J by 3 bases; unmatched bases: 3. The germline CDR1 and CDR2 sequences are MGHDK and SYGVNS. DNA of the CDR3: TGTGCCAGCATAGGGGGCTATGGAAACACCATATATTTT. This gives the protein CASIGGYGNTIYF.

This chain connects TRBV7-9 to TRBJ2-3; the match to TRBD2 covers 12 bases. After removal of 4 bases from V and 5 bases from J, the junction contained 10 bases not matched to a gene. The germline CDR1 and CDR2 sequences are SEHNR and FQNEAQ (reference sequence). The CDR3 length is 17 residues. In nucleotides, the CDR3 is TGTGCCAGCAGCTGGAGACTAGCGGGAGCTACGGAAGATACGCAGTATTTT. Residues: CASSWRLAGATEDTQYF.

This clonotype was detected a few times. The chain is built from TRBV5-1 and TRBJ2-7; perhaps D is TRBD1 or TRBD2 (5 bases each). This CDR3 comprises 14 residues. The V and J ends lost 4 bases and 1 base respectively, with 12 bases between them. Looked up from germline, CDR1 is SGHRS and CDR2 is YFSETQ. DNA of the CDR3: TGCGCCAGCAGCCGGGACGGACAATCCTACGAGCAGTACTTC. Its translation: CASSRDGQSYEQYF.

V gene TRBV3-1 combines with J gene TRBJ1-2; TRBD1 aligns across 9 bases. The germline CDR1 and CDR2 sequences are LGHDT and YNNKEL (reference sequence). This CDR3 is 13 amino acids long. After removal of 4 bases from V and 7 bases from J, the junction contained 4 bases not matched to a gene. In nucleotides, the CDR3 is TGTGCCAGCAGCCCCGGACAGGGGACTGGCTACACCTTC. Translating it yields CASSPGQGTGYTF. The full variable domain, rest sourced from reference TRBV3-1 and TRBJ1-2, is DTAVSQTPKYLVTQMGNDKSIKCEQNLGHDTMYWYKQDSKKFLKIMFSYNNKELIINETVPNRFSPKSPDKAHLNLHINSLELGDSAVYFCASSPGQGTGYTFGSGTRLTVV.

The gene calls are TRBV30 and TRBJ1-1, with 8 positions matching TRBD1. CDR3 length: 14 amino acids. Germline V CDR1 and CDR2: GTSNPN, SVGIG (reference sequence). V shed 3 bases, J shed 3 bases, and the junction held 6 bases outside the gene matches. CDR3 residues: CAWRSWTGYTEAFF. CDR3 DNA sequence: TGTGCCTGGAGAAGCTGGACAGGGTACACTGAAGCTTTCTTT. The whole variable domain, remainder taken from reference TRBV30 and TRBJ1-1, is SQTIHQWPATLVQPVGSPLSLECTVEGTSNPNLYWYRQAAGRGLQLLFYSVGIGQISSEVPQNLSASRPQDRQFILSSKKLLLSDSGFYLCAWRSWTGYTEAFFGQGTRLTVV.

This clonotype was seen a few times. The rearrangement links TRBV9 to TRBJ2-7; 9 nucleotides line up with TRBD1. V was pared by 4 bases and J by 6 bases, with 11 bases of the junction left unmatched. The CDR3 is 15 amino acids. The germline V gene has CDR1 SGDLS and CDR2 YYNGEE. The chain's CDR3 is CASSPTPGTGIEQYF. The CDR3 DNA sequence: TGTGCCAGCAGCCCAACCCCCGGGACAGGGATCGAGCAGTACTTC. Full variable domain (missing parts from reference TRBV9 and TRBJ2-7): DSGVTQTPKHLITATGQRVTLRCSPRSGDLSVYWYQQSLDQGLQFLIQYYNGEERAKGNILERFSAQQFPDLHSELNLSSLELGDSALYFCASSPTPGTGIEQYFGPGTRLTVT.

This chain links TRBV12-3 or TRBV12-4 with TRBJ2-5; a possible D gene is TRBD2 (6 bases). V lost 5 bases to trimming and J lost 1 base, with 14 bases between them. This CDR3 spans 15 amino acids. The CDR3 DNA sequence: TGTGCCAGCAGTACGGGACTGCCGGCCCAAGAGACCCAGTACTTC. Translating gives CASSTGLPAQETQYF.

This clonotype occurred a few times. The V call is TRBV12-3 or TRBV12-4, the J call TRBJ2-7, with 10 bases fitting TRBD1. This CDR3 is built from 14 residues. V dropped 6 bases and J dropped 3; count of bases not matched to a gene: 5. CDR3 loop: CASRDGTGVYEQYF. CDR3 DNA: TGTGCCAGCAGAGACGGGACAGGGGTCTACGAGCAGTACTTC.

This clonotype has just a few counts. The rearrangement uses TRBV20-1 and TRBJ1-2; D unresolved. This CDR3 spans 11 amino acids. The germline gives CDR1 DFQATT, CDR2 SNEGSKA (reference sequence). Trimming removed 5 bases from V and 5 bases from J, with 9 bases in between. The CDR3 coding sequence is TGCAGTGCTCGACACATTTATGGCTACACCTTC. Amino acids: CSARHIYGYTF.